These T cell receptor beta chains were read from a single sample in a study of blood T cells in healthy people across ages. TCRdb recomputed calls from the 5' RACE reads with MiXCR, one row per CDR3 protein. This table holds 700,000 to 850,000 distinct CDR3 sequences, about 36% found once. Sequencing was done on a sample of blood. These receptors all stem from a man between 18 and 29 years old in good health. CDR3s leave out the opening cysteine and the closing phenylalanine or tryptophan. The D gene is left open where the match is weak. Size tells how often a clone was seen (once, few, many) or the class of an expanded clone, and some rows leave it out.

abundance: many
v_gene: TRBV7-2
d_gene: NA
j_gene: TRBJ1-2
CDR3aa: ASSIYTDSNYGYT

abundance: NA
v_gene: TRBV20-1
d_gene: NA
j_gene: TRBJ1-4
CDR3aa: SARRGFEEKLF

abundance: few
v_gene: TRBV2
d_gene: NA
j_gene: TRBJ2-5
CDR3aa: ASIFGETQY

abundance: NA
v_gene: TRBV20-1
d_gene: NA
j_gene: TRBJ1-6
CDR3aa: SASGPGSNSPLH

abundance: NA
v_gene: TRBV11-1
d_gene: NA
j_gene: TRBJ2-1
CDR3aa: ASSLGVGWDEQF

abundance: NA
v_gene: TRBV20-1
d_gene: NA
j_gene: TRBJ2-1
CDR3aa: SAGPRKPGNEQF

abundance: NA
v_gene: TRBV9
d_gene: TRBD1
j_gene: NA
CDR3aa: ASSVGVGGAETQY

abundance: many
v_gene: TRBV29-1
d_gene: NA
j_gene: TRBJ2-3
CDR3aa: SVGTLNTDTQY

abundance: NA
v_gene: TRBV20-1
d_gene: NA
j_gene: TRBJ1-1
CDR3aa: SALSTRDTTEAF

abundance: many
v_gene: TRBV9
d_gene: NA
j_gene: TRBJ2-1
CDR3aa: ASSVEGHNEQF

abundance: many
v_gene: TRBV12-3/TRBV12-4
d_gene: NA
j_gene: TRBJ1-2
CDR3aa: ASTPPPRGGYT

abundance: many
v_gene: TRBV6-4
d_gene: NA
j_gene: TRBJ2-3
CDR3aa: ASSELGAEDTQY

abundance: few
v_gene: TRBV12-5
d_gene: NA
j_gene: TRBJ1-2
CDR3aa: ASGLVNGRYGYT

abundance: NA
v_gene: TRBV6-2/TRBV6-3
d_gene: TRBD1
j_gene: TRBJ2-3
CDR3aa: ASDTGTGGTDTQY

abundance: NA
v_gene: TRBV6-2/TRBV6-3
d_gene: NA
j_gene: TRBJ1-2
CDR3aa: ASSSRDSGGYT

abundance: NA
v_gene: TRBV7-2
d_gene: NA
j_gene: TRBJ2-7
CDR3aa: ASSLEVGTNLYNEQY

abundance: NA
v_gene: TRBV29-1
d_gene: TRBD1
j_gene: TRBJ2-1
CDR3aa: SVSGGQGARDNEQF

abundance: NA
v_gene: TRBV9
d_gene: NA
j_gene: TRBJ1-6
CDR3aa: ASSVGGNNSALH

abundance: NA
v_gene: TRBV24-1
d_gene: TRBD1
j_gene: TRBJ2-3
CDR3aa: ATSDLDRGRPTDTQY

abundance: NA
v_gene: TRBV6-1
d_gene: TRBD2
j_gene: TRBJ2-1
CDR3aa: ASSGLAGAANEQF

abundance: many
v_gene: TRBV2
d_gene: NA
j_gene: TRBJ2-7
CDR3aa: ASSEALGRPYEQY

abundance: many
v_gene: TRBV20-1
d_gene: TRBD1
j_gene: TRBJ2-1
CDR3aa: SARQGAGGNEQF

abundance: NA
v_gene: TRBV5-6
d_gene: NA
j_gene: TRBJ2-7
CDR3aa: ASSLEGRLSYEQY

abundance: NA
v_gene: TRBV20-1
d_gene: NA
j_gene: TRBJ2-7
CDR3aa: SARKDLSYEQY

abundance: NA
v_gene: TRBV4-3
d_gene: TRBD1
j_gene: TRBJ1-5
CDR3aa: ASSQDKGRDSLRNQPQH

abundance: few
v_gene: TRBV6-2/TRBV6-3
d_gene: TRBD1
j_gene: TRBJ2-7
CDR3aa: ASRKTMDRFYEQY

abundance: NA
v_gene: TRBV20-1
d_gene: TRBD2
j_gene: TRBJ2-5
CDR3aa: SAPPSGGPQETQY

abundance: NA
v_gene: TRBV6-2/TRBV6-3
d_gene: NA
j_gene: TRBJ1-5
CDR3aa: ASSYGSYPNQPQH

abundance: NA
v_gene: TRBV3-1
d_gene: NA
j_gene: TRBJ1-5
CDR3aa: ASSQVGPNSNQPQH

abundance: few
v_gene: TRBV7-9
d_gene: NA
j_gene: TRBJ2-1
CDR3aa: ASRPRDVKNEQF

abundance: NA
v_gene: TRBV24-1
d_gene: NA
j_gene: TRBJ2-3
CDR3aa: ATSEDGARDTQY

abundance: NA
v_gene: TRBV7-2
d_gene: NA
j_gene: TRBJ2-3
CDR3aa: ASASTDAQY

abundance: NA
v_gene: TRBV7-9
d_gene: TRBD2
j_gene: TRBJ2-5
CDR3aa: ASSFIGSGALQDTQY

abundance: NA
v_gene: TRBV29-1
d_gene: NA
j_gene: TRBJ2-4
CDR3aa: SATDSDKDIQY

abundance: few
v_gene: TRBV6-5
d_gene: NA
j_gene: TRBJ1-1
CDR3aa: ASSSTKYTEAF

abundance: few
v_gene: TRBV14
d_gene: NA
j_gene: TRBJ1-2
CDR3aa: ASSRLSGLDGYT

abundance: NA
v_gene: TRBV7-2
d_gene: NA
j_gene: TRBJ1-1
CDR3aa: ASSLVYGAPGEAF

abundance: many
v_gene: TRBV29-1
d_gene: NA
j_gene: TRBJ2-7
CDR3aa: SVHSGGSYEQY

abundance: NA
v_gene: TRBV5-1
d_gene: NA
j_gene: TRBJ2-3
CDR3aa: ASSLDPGGGGTDTQY

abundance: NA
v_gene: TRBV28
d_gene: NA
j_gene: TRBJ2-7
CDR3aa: ASSGTETDLYEQY

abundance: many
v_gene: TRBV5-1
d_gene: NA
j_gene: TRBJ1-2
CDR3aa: ASSLGDGIPYT

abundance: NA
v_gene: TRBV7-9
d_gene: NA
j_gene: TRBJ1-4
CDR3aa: ASSQLGREKLF

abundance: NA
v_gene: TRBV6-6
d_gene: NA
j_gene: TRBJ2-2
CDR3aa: ASSYSPDPETGELF

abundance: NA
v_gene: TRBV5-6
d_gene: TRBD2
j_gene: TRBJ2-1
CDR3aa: ASSLDGGVYNEQF

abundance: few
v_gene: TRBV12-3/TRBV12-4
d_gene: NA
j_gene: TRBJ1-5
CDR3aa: ASSAMENQPQH

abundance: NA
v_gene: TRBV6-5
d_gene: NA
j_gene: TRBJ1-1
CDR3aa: ASSYSVGNETF

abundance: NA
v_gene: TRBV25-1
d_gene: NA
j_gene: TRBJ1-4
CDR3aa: ASSETGSSGGKLF

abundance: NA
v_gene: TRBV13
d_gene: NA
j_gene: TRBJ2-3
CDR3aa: ASSFWDSGTDMQY

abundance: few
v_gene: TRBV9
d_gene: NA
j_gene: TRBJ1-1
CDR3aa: ASNGMNTEAF

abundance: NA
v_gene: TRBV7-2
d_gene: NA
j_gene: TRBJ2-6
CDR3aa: ASRGAGRANVLT

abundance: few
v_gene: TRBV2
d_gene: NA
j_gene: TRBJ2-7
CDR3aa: ASSADRRTYEQY

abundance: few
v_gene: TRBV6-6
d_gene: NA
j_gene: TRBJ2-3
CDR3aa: ASSYETATDTQY

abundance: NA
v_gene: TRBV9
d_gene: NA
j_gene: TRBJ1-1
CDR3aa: ASSVGSEAF

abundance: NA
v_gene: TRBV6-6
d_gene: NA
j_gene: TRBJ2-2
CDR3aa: ASSSRGEDTGELF

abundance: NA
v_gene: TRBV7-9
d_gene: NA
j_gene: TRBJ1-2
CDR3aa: ASSSDRKNYGYT

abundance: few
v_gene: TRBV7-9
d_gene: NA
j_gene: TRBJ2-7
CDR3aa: ASGGSSSYEQY